These 21 T cell receptor beta chains were sequenced from one sample in a study of Graves' ophthalmopathy and Graves' hyperthyroidism. Beta-chain TCR CDR3 regions were amplified from RNA transcripts. The workflow started with a first-round RT-PCR run with HTBI primers and then moved on to a second-round multiplex PCR. One entry per CDR3 protein, called by TCRdb with MiXCR from the multiplex PCR reads. The data hold 200,000 to 250,000 distinct CDR3 sequences, with 20% to 25% observed a single time. Sequenced: peripheral blood. Receptors originate from a woman between 45 and 60 years old with Graves' ophthalmopathy.

The chain is built from TRBV4-2 and TRBJ1-6; the match to TRBD1 covers 8 bases. Germline V gene data show CDR1 as LGHNA and CDR2 as YNFKEQ. This CDR3 contains 13 residues. V dropped 4 bases and J dropped 11; count of bases not matched to a gene: 4. CDR3 nucleotide sequence: TGTGCCAGCAGCCCCAGGGGGCTTCCACCCCTCCACTTT. Its protein is CASSPRGLPPLHF.

This clonotype was observed a few times. The rearrangement joins TRBV19 to TRBJ1-2; 8 bases line up with TRBD1. V was pared by 5 bases and J by 4 bases, with 9 bases of the junction left unmatched. In germline, CDR1 is LNHDA, CDR2 SQIVND (reference sequence). The CDR3 covers 15 residues. This CDR3 is CASSPRGQGGYGYTF. Here the CDR3 DNA reads TGTGCCAGTAGTCCCCGAGGACAGGGAGGCTATGGCTACACCTTC.

This chain uses TRBV30 with TRBJ2-1, with a possible D match to TRBD2 (5 bases). CDR3 length equals 13 residues. Germline V gene lookup returns CDR1 GTSNPN and CDR2 SVGIG (reference sequence). Trimming took 2 bases from V and 8 from J, leaving 13 bases between them. The CDR3 nucleotides read TGTGCCTGGAGTAAACTGTTGAGGGATGAGCAGTTCTTC. Translating it yields CAWSKLLRDEQFF.

The V gene is TRBV4-1, the J gene TRBJ1-1, with D perhaps matching TRBD1 (5 bases). Germline loops: CDR1 MGHRA, CDR2 YSYEKL. Trimming removed 3 bases at V and 10 bases at J, with 18 bases between. The CDR3 is 14 residues long. The CDR3 sequence is CASSHFDHVQGAFF. The CDR3 bases are TGCGCCAGCAGCCACTTTGATCACGTCCAGGGAGCTTTCTTT.

This clonotype was observed at least ten times. A read error may produce the germline difference seen at one junction end. This sequence joins TRBV15 and TRBJ1-2; D is ambiguous. CDR1 and CDR2 (germline): LNHNV, YYDKDF (reference sequence). CDR3 size: 14 residues. The CDR3 DNA follows: TGTGCCACCAGCAGTTTAGCCGGAAGGTATGGCCACACCTTC. This gives the protein CATSSLAGRYGHTF.

This clonotype was recorded many times. The rearrangement links TRBV7-8 to TRBJ2-7; D gene uncertain. The V end was cut by 1 base, the J end by 3 bases, with 13 bases between. CDR3 length: 15 residues. Germline CDR1 and CDR2: SGHVS and FQNEAQ. Here the CDR3 reads CASSLGVGGIYEQYF. CDR3 nucleotide sequence: TGTGCCAGCAGCTTAGGGGTGGGTGGGATCTACGAGCAGTACTTC.

This clonotype has a count of ten or more. The chain recombines TRBV20-1 with TRBJ1-2; D ambiguous. V was clipped by 0 bases and J by 5 bases, with 10 bases between them. The length of the CDR3 is 13 residues. Germline-derived CDR1 and CDR2 are DFQATT and SNEGSKA (reference sequence). In DNA form, the CDR3 reads TGCAGTGCTAGAGACATTTTGAAGTATGGCTACACCTTC. Translating it yields CSARDILKYGYTF.

This clonotype was counted ten times or more. The chain couples TRBV12-3 or TRBV12-4 to TRBJ2-7, with 8 bases fitting TRBD2. Trimming removed 1 base from V and 9 bases from J; junction bases left unmatched: 5. This CDR3 region has 13 residues. Here the CDR3 reads CASSLESGGPQYF. CDR3 nucleotides: TGTGCCAGCAGTTTAGAGTCGGGAGGGCCGCAGTACTTC.

This clonotype has at least ten counts. The rearrangement links TRBV28 to TRBJ2-7, with D perhaps assigned TRBD1 or TRBD2 (5 bases each). CDR1 is MDHEN and CDR2 is SYDVKM in the germline V gene. This CDR3 has 14 residues. V was trimmed by 6 bases and J by 1 base, leaving 13 bases between them. The CDR3 is CASSLGTVSYEQYF. In nucleotides, the CDR3 is TGTGCCAGCAGCTTAGGGACCGTATCCTACGAGCAGTACTTC. The full variable domain, in which reference TRBV28 and TRBJ2-7 provide the parts outside the CDR3, is DVKVTQSSRYLVKRTGEKVFLECVQDMDHENMFWYRQDPGLGLRLIYFSYDVKMKEKGDIPEGYSVSREKKERFSLILESASTNQTSMYLCASSLGTVSYEQYFGPGTRLTVT.

This clonotype was recorded a few times. The chain is built from TRBV12-3 or TRBV12-4 and TRBJ2-7; the match to TRBD1 covers 8 bases. Losses at the gene ends were 5 bases for V and 5 bases for J; bases not matched to a gene: 11. The CDR3 runs 15 residues. The CDR3 sequence is CASSPLDREFNEQYF. The CDR3, as DNA: TGTGCCAGCAGTCCGCTGGACAGGGAATTCAACGAGCAGTACTTC.

This clonotype was seen many times. The CDR3 reads CASSLLDRGGEQYF. The CDR3 region has the DNA TGCGCCAGCAGCTTGTTGGACAGGGGTGGCGAGCAGTACTTC. The chain recombines TRBV5-1 with TRBJ2-7; 9 bases line up with TRBD1. Looked up from germline, CDR1 is SGHRS and CDR2 is YFSETQ. This CDR3 has 14 residues. The V and J ends lost 1 base and 6 bases, in that order; junction bases with no gene match: 5.

The sample holds many counts of this clonotype. V gene TRBV5-1 combines with J gene TRBJ2-7, with D possibly being TRBD1 (6 bases). The germline gives CDR1 SGHRS, CDR2 YFSETQ. CDR3 length: 14 residues. V shed 0 bases and J shed 4 bases, with 11 bases lying between them. The CDR3 here is CASSLGDTQYEQYF. The CDR3 DNA is TGCGCCAGCAGCTTGGGGGACACCCAATACGAGCAGTACTTC.

Ten or more counts support this clonotype. The chain uses TRBV6-5 and TRBJ1-5, with D possibly being TRBD1 (6 bases). CDR1 MNHEY and CDR2 SVGAGI come from the germline V gene. V was trimmed by 2 bases and J by 4 bases, leaving 15 bases between them. The CDR3 is 16 residues long. For the CDR3, the DNA is TGTGCCAGCAGTTACGGCTCGGGGGGCGGGAATCAGCCCCAGCATTTT. Its translation is CASSYGSGGGNQPQHF.

This clonotype was recorded at least ten times. The V call is TRBV13, the J call TRBJ1-6, with D perhaps matching TRBD1 (6 bases). The CDR3 length is 14 residues. V gave up 7 bases and J gave up 9 bases, with 16 bases separating them. CDR1 and CDR2 from the germline V gene are PRHDT and FYEKMQ (reference sequence). Here the CDR3 DNA reads TGTGCCAGCACGAGTGCAGGGGTAAGTTCACCCCTCCACTTT. Protein sequence: CASTSAGVSSPLHF.

The sample holds many counts of this clonotype. The rearrangement links TRBV27 to TRBJ2-7; TRBD1 is a possible D gene (6 bases). The CDR3 has 13 amino acids. Germline V CDR1 and CDR2: MNHEY, SMNVEV (reference sequence). The V gene lost 6 bases and the J gene lost 9 bases, with 18 bases spanning the gap. The CDR3 here is CASSRPDSLRQYF. CDR3 DNA: TGTGCCAGCAGCCGACCGGACAGTTTACGGCAGTACTTC.

This clonotype was counted at least ten times. The chain joins TRBV25-1 to TRBJ2-7; 8 bases agree with TRBD1. J lost 1 base, V lost 1 base, and 9 bases had no gene match. The CDR3 spans 17 residues. The germline gives CDR1 MGHDK, CDR2 SYGVNS. The CDR3 sequence is CASSESVTGDFSYEQYF. DNA for the CDR3: TGTGCCAGCAGTGAATCGGTGACAGGGGACTTTTCCTACGAGCAGTACTTC.

This clonotype was seen a few times. This may stem from a read error, because a much larger clone lies one nucleotide away. This likely comes from a read error, as the CDR3 has no conserved phenylalanine or tryptophan at its end. The gene calls are TRBV24-1 and TRBJ1-1; D is perhaps TRBD1 (5 bases). The CDR3 length is 10 residues. V lost 8 bases and J lost 11, with 11 bases in between. Germline V gene lookup returns CDR1 KGHDR and CDR2 SFDVKD. CDR3 sequence: CATKRGFAFI. The CDR3 nucleotides are TGTGCCACCAAGCGGGGGTTCGCTTTCATT.

This clonotype was recorded a few times. V gene TRBV3-1 combines with J gene TRBJ2-7, with D tentatively TRBD2 (5 bases). CDR3 length: 13 residues. Trimming left V 1 base short and J 1 base short, with 5 bases between. The germline CDR1 and CDR2 sequences are LGHDT and YNNKEL (reference sequence). The CDR3 protein is CASSQGESYEQYF. CDR3 bases: TGTGCCAGCAGCCAAGGGGAGTCCTACGAGCAGTACTTC.

The rearrangement uses TRBV27 and TRBJ1-1, with D perhaps TRBD1 (6 bases). CDR1 is MNHEY, CDR2 SMNVEV, per germline (reference sequence). The V and J ends lost 7 bases and 1 base respectively, with 16 bases between them. The CDR3 loop spans 15 amino acids. DNA of the CDR3: TGTGCCAGCACTCCTAGGGGGGGCGCGAACACTGAAGCTTTCTTT. Translation: CASTPRGGANTEAFF.

The V call is TRBV28, the J call TRBJ2-7; the D gene is possibly TRBD1 (6 bases). The V gene lost 1 base and the J gene lost 2 bases, with 9 bases spanning the gap. The CDR3 has 14 residues. Germline CDR1 MDHEN, CDR2 SYDVKM. This CDR3 is CASSLLGATYEQYF. The CDR3 DNA sequence: TGTGCCAGCAGTTTATTGGGGGCGACCTACGAGCAGTACTTC.

This chain uses TRBV12-5 with TRBJ1-1; D is uncertain. This CDR3 has 13 residues. Deletions cut 3 bases from V and 1 base from J, with 6 bases between. CDR1 is LGHNT, CDR2 FRNRAP, per germline. CDR3 coding DNA: TGTGCTAGTGGTTTACAAGGGAACACTGAAGCTTTCTTT. Its protein product is CASGLQGNTEAFF.